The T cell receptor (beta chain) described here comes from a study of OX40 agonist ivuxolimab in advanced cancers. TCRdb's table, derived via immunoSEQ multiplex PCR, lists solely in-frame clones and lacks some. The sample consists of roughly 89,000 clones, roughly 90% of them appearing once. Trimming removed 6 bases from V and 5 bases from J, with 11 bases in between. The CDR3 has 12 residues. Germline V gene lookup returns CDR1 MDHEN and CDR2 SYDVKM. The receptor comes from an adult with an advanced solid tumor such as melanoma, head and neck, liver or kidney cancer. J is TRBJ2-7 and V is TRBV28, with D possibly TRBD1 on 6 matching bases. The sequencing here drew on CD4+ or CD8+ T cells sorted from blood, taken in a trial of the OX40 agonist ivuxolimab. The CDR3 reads CASRGAKDEQYF. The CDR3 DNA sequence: TGTGCCAGCAGGGGGGCGAAGGACGAGCAGTACTTC.